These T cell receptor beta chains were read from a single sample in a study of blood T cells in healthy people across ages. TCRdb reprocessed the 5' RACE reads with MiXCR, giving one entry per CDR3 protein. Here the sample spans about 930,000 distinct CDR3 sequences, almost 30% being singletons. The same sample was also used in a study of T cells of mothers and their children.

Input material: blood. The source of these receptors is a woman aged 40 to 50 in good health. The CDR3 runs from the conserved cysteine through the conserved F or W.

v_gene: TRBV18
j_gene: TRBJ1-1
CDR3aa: CASSPPGGIGTEAFF

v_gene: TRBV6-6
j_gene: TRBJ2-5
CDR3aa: CASSYSSFSVGGTQYF

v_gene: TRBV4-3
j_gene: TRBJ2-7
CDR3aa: CASSQDRTGHLYEQYF

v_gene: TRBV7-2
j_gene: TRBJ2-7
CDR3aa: CASSFRLAGGQSEVETQYF

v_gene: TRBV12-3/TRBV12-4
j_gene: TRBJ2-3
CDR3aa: CAGSSGTGGTDTQYF

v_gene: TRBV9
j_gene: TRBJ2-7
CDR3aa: CATGGASGRNEQYF

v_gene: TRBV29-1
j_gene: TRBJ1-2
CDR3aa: CSVEVRRQHGYTF

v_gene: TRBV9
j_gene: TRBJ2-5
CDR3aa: CASSVDFGSGATQETQYF

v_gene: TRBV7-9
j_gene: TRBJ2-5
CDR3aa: CASSLVRHEETQYF

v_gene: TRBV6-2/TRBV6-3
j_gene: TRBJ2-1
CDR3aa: CASSFHTEIYNEQFF

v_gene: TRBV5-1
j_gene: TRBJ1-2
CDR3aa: CASSSEQAWLGYTF

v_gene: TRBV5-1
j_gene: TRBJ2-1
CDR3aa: CASSPPQLAGGPDEQFF

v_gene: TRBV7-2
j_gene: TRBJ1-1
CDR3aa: CASTTGEGYLGYTEAFF